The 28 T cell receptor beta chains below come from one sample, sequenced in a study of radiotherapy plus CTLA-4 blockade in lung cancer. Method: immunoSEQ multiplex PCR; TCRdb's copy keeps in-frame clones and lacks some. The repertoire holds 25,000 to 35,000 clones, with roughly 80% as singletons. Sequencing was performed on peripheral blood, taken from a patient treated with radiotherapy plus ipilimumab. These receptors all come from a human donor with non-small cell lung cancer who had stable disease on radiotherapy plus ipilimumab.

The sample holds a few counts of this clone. CDR3 protein: CASSPGPGLTYEQYF. As DNA, the CDR3 is TGCGCCAGCAGCCCCGGACCGGGGTTAACCTACGAGCAGTACTTC. V is TRBV10-2 and J is TRBJ2-7; maybe TRBD2 (5 bases). Per the germline V gene, CDR1 is WSHSY and CDR2 is SAAADI. CDR3 length: 15 amino acids. The ends were cut back, 6 bases at V and 2 bases at J, with 17 bases in the middle.

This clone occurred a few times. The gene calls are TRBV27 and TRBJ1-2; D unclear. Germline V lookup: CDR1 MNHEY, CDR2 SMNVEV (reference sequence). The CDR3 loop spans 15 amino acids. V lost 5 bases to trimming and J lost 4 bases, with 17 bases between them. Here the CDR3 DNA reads TGTGCCAGCAGTCTCAATCGTGGGTGGGTCTATGGCTACACCTTC. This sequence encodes CASSLNRGWVYGYTF.

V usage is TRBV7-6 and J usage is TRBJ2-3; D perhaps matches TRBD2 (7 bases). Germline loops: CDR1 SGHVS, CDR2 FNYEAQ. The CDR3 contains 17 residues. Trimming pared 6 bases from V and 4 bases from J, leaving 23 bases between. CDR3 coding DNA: TGTGCCAGCAGAGCCTCGGGGGGCGGTGATGCTTCAGATACGCAGTATTTT. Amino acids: CASRASGGGDASDTQYF.

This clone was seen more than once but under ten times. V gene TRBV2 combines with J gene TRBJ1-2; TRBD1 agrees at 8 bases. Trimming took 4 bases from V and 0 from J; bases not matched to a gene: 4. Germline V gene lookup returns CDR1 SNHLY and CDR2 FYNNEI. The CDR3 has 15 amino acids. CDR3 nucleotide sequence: TGTGCCAGCAGTGCCGGACAGGGACCTAACTATGGCTACACCTTC. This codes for CASSAGQGPNYGYTF.

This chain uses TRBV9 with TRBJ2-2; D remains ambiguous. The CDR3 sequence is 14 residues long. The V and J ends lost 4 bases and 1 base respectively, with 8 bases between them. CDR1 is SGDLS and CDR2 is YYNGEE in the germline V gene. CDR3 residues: CASSSDKNTGELFF. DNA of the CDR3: TGTGCCAGCAGCTCAGACAAGAACACCGGGGAGCTGTTTTTT.

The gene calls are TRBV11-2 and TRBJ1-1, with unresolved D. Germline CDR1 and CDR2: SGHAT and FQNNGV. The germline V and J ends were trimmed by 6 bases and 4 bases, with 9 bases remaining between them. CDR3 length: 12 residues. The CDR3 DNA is TGTGCCAGCAGACGAGGCGGCACTGAAGCTTTCTTT. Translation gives CASRRGGTEAFF.

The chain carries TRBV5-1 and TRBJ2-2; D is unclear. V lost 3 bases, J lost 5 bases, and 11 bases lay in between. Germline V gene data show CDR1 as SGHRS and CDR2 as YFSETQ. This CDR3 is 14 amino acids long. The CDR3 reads CASSYTINTGELFF. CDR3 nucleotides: TGCGCCAGCAGCTACACCATTAATACCGGGGAGCTGTTTTTT. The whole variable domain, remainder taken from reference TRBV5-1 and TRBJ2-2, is KAGVTQTPRYLIKTRGQQVTLSCSPISGHRSVSWYQQTPGQGLQFLFEYFSETQRNKGNFPGRFSGRQFSNSRSEMNVSTLELGDSALYLCASSYTINTGELFFGEGSRLTVL.

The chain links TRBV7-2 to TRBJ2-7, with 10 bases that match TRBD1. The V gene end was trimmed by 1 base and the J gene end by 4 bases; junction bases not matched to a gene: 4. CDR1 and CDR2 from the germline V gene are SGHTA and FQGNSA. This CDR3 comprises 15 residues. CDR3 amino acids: CASSLGTGGVYEQYF. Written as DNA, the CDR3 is TGTGCCAGCAGCTTAGGGACAGGGGGTGTATACGAGCAGTACTTC.

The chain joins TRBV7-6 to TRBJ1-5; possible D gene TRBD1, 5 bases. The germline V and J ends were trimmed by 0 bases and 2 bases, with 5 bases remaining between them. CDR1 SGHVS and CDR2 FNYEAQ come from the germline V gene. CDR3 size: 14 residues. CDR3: CASSLAGGNQPQHF. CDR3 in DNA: TGTGCCAGCAGCTTAGCGGGGGGCAATCAGCCCCAGCATTTT.

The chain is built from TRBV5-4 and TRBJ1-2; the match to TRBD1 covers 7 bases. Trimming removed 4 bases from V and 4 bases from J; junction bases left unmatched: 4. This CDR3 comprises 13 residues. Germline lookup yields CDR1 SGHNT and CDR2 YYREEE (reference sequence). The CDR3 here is CASSRDRIYGYTF. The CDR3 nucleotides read TGTGCCAGCAGCCGGGACAGAATCTATGGCTACACCTTC.

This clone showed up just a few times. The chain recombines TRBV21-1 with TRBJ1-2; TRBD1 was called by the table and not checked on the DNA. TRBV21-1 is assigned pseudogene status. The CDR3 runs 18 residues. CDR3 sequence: CASSKAKGQGAPGNGYTF. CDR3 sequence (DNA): TGTGCCAGCAGCAAAGCAAAGGGCCAGGGGGCGCCAGGCAACGGCTACACCTTC.

CDR3 sequence: CASSLGQTTEAFF. CDR3 DNA sequence: TGTGCCAGCAGCCTCGGACAGACTACTGAAGCTTTCTTT. This chain links TRBV14 with TRBJ1-1; possibly TRBD1 for D (6 bases). CDR3 size: 13 residues. V lost 4 bases, J lost 5 bases, and 11 bases lay in between. Per germline, CDR1 SGHDN and CDR2 FVKESK. The entire variable domain, with the rest obtained from reference TRBV14 and TRBJ1-1, is as follows: EAGVTQFPSHSVIEKGQTVTLRCDPISGHDNLYWYRRVMGKEIKFLLHFVKESKQDESGMPNNRFLAERTGGTYSTLKVQPAELEDSGVYFCASSLGQTTEAFFGQGTRLTVV.

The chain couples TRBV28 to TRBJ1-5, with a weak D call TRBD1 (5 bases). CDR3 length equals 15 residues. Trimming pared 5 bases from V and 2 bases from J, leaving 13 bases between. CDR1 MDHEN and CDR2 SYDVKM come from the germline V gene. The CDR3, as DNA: TGTGCCAGCAGTGCGGGGGACCGGGGCAATCAGCCCCAGCATTTT. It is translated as CASSAGDRGNQPQHF.

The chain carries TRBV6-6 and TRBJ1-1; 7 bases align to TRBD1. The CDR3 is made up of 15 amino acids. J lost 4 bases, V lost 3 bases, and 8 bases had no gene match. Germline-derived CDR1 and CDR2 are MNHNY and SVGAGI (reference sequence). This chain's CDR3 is CASSYGQGEGTEAFF. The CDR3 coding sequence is TGTGCCAGCAGTTATGGTCAGGGGGAGGGCACTGAAGCTTTCTTT.

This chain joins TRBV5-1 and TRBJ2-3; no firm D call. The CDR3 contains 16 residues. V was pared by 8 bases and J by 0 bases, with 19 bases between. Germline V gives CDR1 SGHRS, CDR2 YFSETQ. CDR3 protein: CASSTAGRPSTDTQYF. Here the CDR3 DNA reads TGCGCCAGTTCGACTGCCGGACGGCCTAGCACAGATACGCAGTATTTT.

The CDR3 nucleotides read TGTGCCAGCAGCTTGGGGCCGGGACAGGGCTATGGCTACACCTTC. This sequence encodes CASSLGPGQGYGYTF. This sequence joins TRBV5-6 and TRBJ1-2, with TRBD1 matching 9 bases. The germline V gene encodes CDR1 SGHDT and CDR2 YYEEEE. This CDR3 spans 15 amino acids. Trimming at V came to 0 bases and at J to 4 bases, leaving 4 bases not matched to a gene.

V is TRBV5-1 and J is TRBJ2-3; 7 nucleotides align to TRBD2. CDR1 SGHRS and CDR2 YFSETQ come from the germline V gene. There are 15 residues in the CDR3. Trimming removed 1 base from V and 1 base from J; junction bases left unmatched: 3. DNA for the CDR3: TGCGCCAGCAGCTTGACGGGGGGAGGCACAGATACGCAGTATTTT. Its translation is CASSLTGGGTDTQYF.

The chain's CDR3 is CASWVAGAGHEQFF. The CDR3 DNA reads as TGTGCCAGCTGGGTAGCGGGGGCCGGGCATGAGCAGTTCTTC. The rearrangement uses TRBV2 and TRBJ2-1, with 9 positions matching TRBD2. This CDR3 spans 14 amino acids. Germline CDR1 SNHLY, CDR2 FYNNEI. V shed 8 bases, J shed 8 bases, and the junction held 10 bases outside the gene matches.

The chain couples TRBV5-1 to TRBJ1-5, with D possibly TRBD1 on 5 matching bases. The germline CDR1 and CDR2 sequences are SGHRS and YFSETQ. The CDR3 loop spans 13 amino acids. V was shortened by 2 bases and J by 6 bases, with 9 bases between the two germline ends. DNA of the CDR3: TGCGCCAGCAGCTTAGGGGAGGGTCAGCCCCAGCATTTT. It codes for CASSLGEGQPQHF.

The CDR3 nucleotides are TGCGCCAGCAGCCAAGATCTAGATAGCAATCAGCCCCAGCATTTT. This encodes CASSQDLDSNQPQHF. The gene calls are TRBV4-3 and TRBJ1-5; D remains ambiguous. The CDR3 loop spans 15 amino acids. V dropped 0 bases and J dropped 0 bases, with 6 bases sitting between them. Germline lookup yields CDR1 LGHNA and CDR2 YSLEER.

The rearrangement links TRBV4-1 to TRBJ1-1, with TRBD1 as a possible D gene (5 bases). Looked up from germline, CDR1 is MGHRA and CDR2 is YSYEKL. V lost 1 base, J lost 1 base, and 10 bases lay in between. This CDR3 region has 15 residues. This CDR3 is CASSQGQGPNTEAFF. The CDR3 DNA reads TGCGCCAGCAGCCAAGGGCAGGGACCGAACACTGAAGCTTTCTTT.

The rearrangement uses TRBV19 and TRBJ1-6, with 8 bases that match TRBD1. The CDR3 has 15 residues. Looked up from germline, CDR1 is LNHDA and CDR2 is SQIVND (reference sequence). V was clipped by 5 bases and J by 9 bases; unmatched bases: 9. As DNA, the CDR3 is TGTGCCAGTAGTGCCACAGGGGGTAAGGGTTCACCCCTCCACTTT. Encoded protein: CASSATGGKGSPLHF. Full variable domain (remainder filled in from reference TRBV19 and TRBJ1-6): DGGITQSPKYLFRKEGQNVTLSCEQNLNHDAMYWYRQDPGQGLRLIYYSQIVNDFQKGDIAEGYSVSREKKESFPLTVTSAQKNPTAFYLCASSATGGKGSPLHFGNGTRLTVT.

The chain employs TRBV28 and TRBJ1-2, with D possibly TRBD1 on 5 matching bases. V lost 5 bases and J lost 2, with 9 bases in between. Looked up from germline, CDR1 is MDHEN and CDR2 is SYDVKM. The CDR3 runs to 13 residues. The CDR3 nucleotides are TGTGCCAGCAGTCCTCGACAGAACTATGGCTACACCTTC. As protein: CASSPRQNYGYTF.

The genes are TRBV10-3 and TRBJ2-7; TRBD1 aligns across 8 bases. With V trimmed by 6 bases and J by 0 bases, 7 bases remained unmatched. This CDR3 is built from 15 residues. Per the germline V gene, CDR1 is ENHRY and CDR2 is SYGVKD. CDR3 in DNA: TGTGCCATCAGCCGGACAGGGCGGAACTCCTACGAGCAGTACTTC. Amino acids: CAISRTGRNSYEQYF.

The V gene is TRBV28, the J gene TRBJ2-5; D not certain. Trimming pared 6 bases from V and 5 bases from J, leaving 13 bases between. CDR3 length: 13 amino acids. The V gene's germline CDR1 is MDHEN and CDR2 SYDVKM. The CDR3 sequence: CASRGLGRETQYF. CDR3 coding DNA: TGTGCCAGCAGGGGTTTGGGTCGGGAGACCCAGTACTTC. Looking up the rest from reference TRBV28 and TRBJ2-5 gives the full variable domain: DVKVTQSSRYLVKRTGEKVFLECVQDMDHENMFWYRQDPGLGLRLIYFSYDVKMKEKGDIPEGYSVSREKKERFSLILESASTNQTSMYLCASRGLGRETQYFGPGTRLLVL.

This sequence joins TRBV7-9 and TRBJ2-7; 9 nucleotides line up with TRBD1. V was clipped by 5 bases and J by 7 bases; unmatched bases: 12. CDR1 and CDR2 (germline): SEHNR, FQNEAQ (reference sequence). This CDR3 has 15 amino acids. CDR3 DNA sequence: TGTGCCAGCAGCCCCTCCGGGACAGGGTCGGGAGAGCAGTACGTC. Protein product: CASSPSGTGSGEQYV.

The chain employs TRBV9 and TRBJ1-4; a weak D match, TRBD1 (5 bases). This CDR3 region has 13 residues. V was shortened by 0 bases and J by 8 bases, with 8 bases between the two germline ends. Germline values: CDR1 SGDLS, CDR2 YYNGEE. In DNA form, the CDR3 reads TGTGCCAGCAGCGTAGTGGGGGGGGAAAAACTGTTTTTT. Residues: CASSVVGGEKLFF.

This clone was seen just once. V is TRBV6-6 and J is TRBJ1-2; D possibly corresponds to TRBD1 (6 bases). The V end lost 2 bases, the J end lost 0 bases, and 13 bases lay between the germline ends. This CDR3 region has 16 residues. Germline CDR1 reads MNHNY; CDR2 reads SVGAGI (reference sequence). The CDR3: CASSYDDRRANYGYTF. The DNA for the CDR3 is TGTGCCAGCAGTTACGATGACAGGAGAGCTAACTATGGCTACACCTTC.